Listed here are 26 T cell receptor beta chains from one sample, sequenced in a study of T cell repertoires in cytomegalovirus infection. TCRdb processed the reads anew with MiXCR; each CDR3 protein has one entry. The sample lists about 460,000 distinct CDR3 sequences, 11% seen once, with 10% in the top ten. Sequenced material: PBMCs. The receptors were gathered from a human donor in good health (CMV status not recorded). Some clones in this sample may be carry-over from other donors' samples.

This chain joins TRBV14 and TRBJ2-3, with 7 bases identical to TRBD2. The CDR3 runs 15 residues. The germline V gene encodes CDR1 SGHDN and CDR2 FVKESK. Trimming took 3 bases from V and 2 from J; bases not matched to a gene: 5. CDR3 bases: TGTGCCAGCAGCCAGCGGGAGTATGACACAGATACGCAGTATTTT. The encoded protein is CASSQREYDTDTQYF.

This clonotype was recorded many times. V and J are TRBV7-2 and TRBJ1-5; 9 bases are shared with TRBD1. The CDR3 is 13 residues long. J lost 7 bases, V lost 4 bases, and 2 bases had no gene match. The V gene's germline CDR1 is SGHTA and CDR2 FQGNSA. The CDR3 DNA reads TGTGCCAGCAGCTGGGACAGGGAACAGCCCCAGCATTTT. Translating gives CASSWDREQPQHF.

This clonotype was seen at least ten times. V usage is TRBV12-5 and J usage is TRBJ2-7, with D tentatively TRBD1 (6 bases). The CDR3 sequence is 18 residues long. V was clipped by 9 bases and J by 1 base, with 28 bases between them. Germline V gene lookup returns CDR1 LGHNT and CDR2 FRNRAP. The CDR3 DNA reads as TGTGCTAGCGCTACCGAGACAGGACAAAGGGCCCAATCCTACGAGCAGTACTTC. This gives the protein CASATETGQRAQSYEQYF.

Regarding this clonotype: This may be a read error: a much more frequent sequence differs by one nucleotide. This chain connects TRBV12-3 or TRBV12-4 to TRBJ2-5, with D maybe TRBD1 (6 bases). V gave up 7 bases and J gave up 2 bases, with 11 bases separating them. The CDR3 extends over 13 amino acids. DNA of the CDR3: TGTGCCAGCATGGGCCAGGGGCAAGAGACCCAGTACTTC. Protein sequence: CASMGQGQETQYF.

At least ten counts were recorded for this clonotype. The chain employs TRBV7-6 and TRBJ2-7; no clear D. CDR3 length: 15 amino acids. Germline loops: CDR1 SGHVS, CDR2 FNYEAQ. Trimming shortened V by 1 base and J by 0 bases, and 10 bases separated the two germline ends. The CDR3 loop reads CASSLEDGFSYEQYF. CDR3 nucleotide sequence: TGTGCCAGCAGCTTAGAGGACGGCTTCTCCTACGAGCAGTACTTC.

This chain uses TRBV7-9 with TRBJ1-3; D gene uncertain. V lost 5 bases, J lost 0 bases, and 11 bases lay in between. The CDR3 contains 15 residues. Germline V gives CDR1 SEHNR, CDR2 FQNEAQ (reference sequence). Here the CDR3 reads CASSGSDVSGNTIYF. The CDR3 nucleotides read TGTGCCAGCAGCGGGTCGGATGTCTCTGGAAACACCATATATTTT.

In its sample, this clonotype was seen many times. The gene calls are TRBV7-2 and TRBJ1-6, with D unclear. The CDR3 is 14 amino acids. The germline V and J ends were trimmed by 6 bases and 9 bases, with 15 bases remaining between them. Germline lookup yields CDR1 SGHTA and CDR2 FQGNSA. The CDR3 region is CASSPFAMGSPLHF. Here the CDR3 DNA reads TGTGCCAGCAGTCCCTTCGCAATGGGTTCACCCCTCCACTTT.

This clonotype was seen many times. Written as DNA, the CDR3 is TGTGCCAGCACTTCCCCTCGGACAGGGGCGTCCTACGAGCAGTACTTC. Translating gives CASTSPRTGASYEQYF. The chain has TRBV28 and TRBJ2-7; TRBD1 agrees at 9 bases. Germline V gene lookup returns CDR1 MDHEN and CDR2 SYDVKM. This CDR3 region has 16 residues. With 7 bases clipped from V and 1 base from J, the junction kept 11 bases outside the gene matches.

CDR3 coding DNA: TGCAGCGTGGCCGGGGCCACCACCGAGCAGTACTTC. The encoded protein is CSVAGATTEQYF. The chain has TRBV29-1 and TRBJ2-7; either TRBD1 or TRBD2 may fit D (5 bases each). V lost 6 bases to trimming and J lost 6 bases, with 15 bases between them. The CDR3 spans 12 residues. Germline loops: CDR1 SQVTM, CDR2 ANQGSEA.

This clonotype was counted many times. CDR3 protein: CASSLGGGESYGYTF. In nucleotides, the CDR3 is TGTGCCAGCAGCTTAGGAGGGGGCGAGAGCTATGGCTACACCTTC. This chain uses TRBV7-9 with TRBJ1-2; TRBD1 matches 7 bases. CDR1 and CDR2 (germline): SEHNR, FQNEAQ (reference sequence). This CDR3 is built from 15 residues. With V trimmed by 1 base and J by 4 bases, 6 bases remained unmatched.

This clonotype has at least ten counts. The chain has TRBV27 and TRBJ1-2; TRBD1 matches at 12 bases. The CDR3 runs to 17 residues. Trimming cost V 4 bases and J 7 bases; bases outside gene matches: 13. CDR1 and CDR2 (germline): MNHEY, SMNVEV (reference sequence). This CDR3 is CASSSWRGTGGSSGYTF. The CDR3 DNA sequence: TGTGCCAGCAGTTCTTGGCGGGGGACAGGGGGCTCTAGTGGCTACACCTTC.

This clonotype was detected ten times or more. The chain has TRBV19 and TRBJ1-5, with 8 bases lining up with TRBD1. J lost 8 bases, V lost 2 bases, and 14 bases had no gene match. The CDR3 sequence is 17 residues long. CDR1 is LNHDA and CDR2 is SQIVND in the germline V gene (reference sequence). CDR3 nucleotide sequence: TGTGCCAGTAGTATAAGGGGCCAGGGGGCTCTAGTGGAGCCCCAGCATTTT. It specifies CASSIRGQGALVEPQHF.

This clonotype was observed many times. The V and J genes are TRBV9 and TRBJ2-5; TRBD2 matches 13 bases. Germline V gene sequence: CDR1 SGDLS, CDR2 YYNGEE. Losses at the gene ends were 4 bases for V and 4 bases for J; bases not matched to a gene: 7. The CDR3 loop spans 16 amino acids. The CDR3 reads CASSPVWTSGRETQYF. The CDR3 bases are TGTGCCAGCAGCCCAGTCTGGACTAGCGGGAGAGAGACCCAGTACTTC.

This clonotype has ten or more counts. V is TRBV10-2 and J is TRBJ1-2, with D perhaps matching TRBD1 (5 bases). The V and J ends lost 8 bases and 7 bases respectively, with 14 bases between them. Germline V gives CDR1 WSHSY, CDR2 SAAADI. This CDR3 has 12 amino acids. As DNA, the CDR3 is TGCGCCAGCGGGGCAGGTCGGGCTGGCTACACCTTC. This sequence encodes CASGAGRAGYTF.

This clonotype was detected once. A read error is possible here, since a much larger clone lies one base away. V usage is TRBV5-1 and J usage is TRBJ2-3; 9 nucleotides line up with TRBD1. The CDR3 spans 15 residues. Germline CDR1 and CDR2: SGHRS and YFSETQ. V was pared by 7 bases and J by 4 bases, with 10 bases of the junction left unmatched. As DNA, the CDR3 is TGCGCCAGCCGCGACAGGGGGGGCTTGGCAGATACGCAGTATTTT. Translation gives CASRDRGGLADTQYF.

The J gene is TRBJ2-6, the V gene TRBV5-1, with 8 bases matching TRBD1. V shed 3 bases, J shed 0 bases, and the junction held 5 bases outside the gene matches. Germline V gene data show CDR1 as SGHRS and CDR2 as YFSETQ. The CDR3 has 17 residues. The CDR3 reads CASSWGQARSGANVLTF. For the CDR3, the DNA is TGCGCCAGCAGCTGGGGACAGGCACGCTCTGGGGCCAACGTCCTGACTTTC.

There are a few counts of this clonotype. CDR3 nucleotides: TGCAGTGCTAGAGAGGAAACGGACAGGGATTACCAGCCCCAGCATTTT. Protein: CSAREETDRDYQPQHF. The chain employs TRBV20-1 and TRBJ1-5, with 8 nucleotides matching TRBD1. CDR3 size: 16 residues. The J segment lost 7 bases and the V segment lost 0 bases, leaving 11 bases of the junction unmatched. Germline CDR1 is DFQATT and CDR2 is SNEGSKA (reference sequence).

The J gene is TRBJ1-2, the V gene TRBV19, with 8 nucleotides matching TRBD1. The germline gives CDR1 LNHDA, CDR2 SQIVND (reference sequence). CDR3 length: 13 residues. After removal of 9 bases from V and 9 bases from J, the junction contained 12 bases not matched to a gene. The DNA for the CDR3 is TGTGCCAGCGGACTGACAGGGGCACGGAGCTACACCTTC. Its protein is CASGLTGARSYTF.

The sample holds many counts of this clonotype. The chain recombines TRBV7-4 with TRBJ2-7; 11 bases match TRBD2. Germline CDR1 is SGHVT and CDR2 is SQSDAQ. Germline trimming cut 3 bases from V and 3 bases from J; bases unmatched to any gene: 7. The CDR3 runs to 16 residues. CDR3 amino acids: CASSFPGTSGFYEQYF. The CDR3 region has the DNA TGTGCCAGCAGCTTCCCCGGGACTAGCGGTTTCTACGAGCAGTACTTC.

This clonotype showed up many times. The chain has TRBV24-1 and TRBJ1-5; 8 nucleotides agree with TRBD1. The V segment lost 9 bases and the J segment 4 bases; nucleotides outside the gene matches: 1. Germline V gene sequence: CDR1 KGHDR, CDR2 SFDVKD. The CDR3 contains 12 residues. This CDR3 reads CATQGANQPQHF. In DNA form, the CDR3 reads TGTGCCACCCAGGGGGCGAATCAGCCCCAGCATTTT.

This clonotype was counted at least ten times. This rearrangement joins TRBV4-1 to TRBJ2-1; the match to TRBD2 covers 9 bases. The CDR3 has 16 amino acids. V was pared by 1 base and J by 4 bases, with 5 bases of the junction left unmatched. Germline V gives CDR1 MGHRA, CDR2 YSYEKL. The CDR3 loop is CASSQVSGRRYNEQFF. The CDR3 region has the DNA TGCGCCAGCAGCCAAGTTAGCGGGAGAAGATACAATGAGCAGTTCTTC.

This clonotype was seen many times. The chain carries TRBV19 and TRBJ1-5; D may be TRBD1 (6 bases). The CDR3 runs to 15 residues. The germline V gene encodes CDR1 LNHDA and CDR2 SQIVND (reference sequence). V dropped 1 base and J dropped 5 bases, with 12 bases sitting between them. CDR3 protein: CASSIGGHRYQPQHF. CDR3 DNA: TGTGCCAGTAGTATAGGGGGACATCGTTATCAGCCCCAGCATTTT.

This clonotype was picked up many times. This sequence joins TRBV5-5 and TRBJ2-7, with 7 bases matching TRBD2. Germline loops: CDR1 SGHKS, CDR2 YYEKEE (reference sequence). V was pared by 6 bases and J by 2 bases, with 11 bases of the junction left unmatched. This CDR3 comprises 15 residues. The CDR3 reads CASKTTPGGTYEQYF. CDR3 bases: TGTGCCAGCAAGACCACTCCCGGGGGGACCTACGAGCAGTACTTC.

V gene TRBV20-1 combines with J gene TRBJ2-2; possible D gene TRBD2, 5 bases. The CDR3 totals 16 residues. With 0 bases removed from V and 1 base from J, the gap between germline ends came to 12 bases. CDR1 DFQATT and CDR2 SNEGSKA come from the germline V gene (reference sequence). The DNA of the CDR3 is TGCAGTGCTAGAGATAGAGAGAGGGTGAACACCGGGGAGCTGTTTTTT. Protein: CSARDRERVNTGELFF.

This clonotype was counted ten times or more. The chain combines TRBV3-1 with TRBJ1-1; tentatively, D is TRBD1 (5 bases). Germline V gene sequence: CDR1 LGHDT, CDR2 YNNKEL (reference sequence). Trimming left V 5 bases short and J 5 bases short, with 15 bases between. This CDR3 has 14 amino acids. The CDR3 DNA reads as TGTGCCAGCAGCTTCGGGACCCCGGGAACTGAAGCTTTCTTT. Its translation: CASSFGTPGTEAFF.

This clonotype occurred many times. Written as DNA, the CDR3 is TGCAGTGCTCGGACGGGACGTTCGGCTAATTCACCCCTCCACTTT. The encoded protein is CSARTGRSANSPLHF. This chain uses TRBV20-1 with TRBJ1-6; D is possibly TRBD1 (5 bases). CDR3 length equals 15 residues. Germline CDR1 DFQATT, CDR2 SNEGSKA (reference sequence). The ends were cut back, 5 bases at V and 6 bases at J, with 17 bases in the middle.